The following is a TCR beta chain sequence with its context. As CD8+CD4-CCR7+CD45RA+ cells, naive CD8 T cells were sorted. The data stem from a study of molecular identifiers for immune sequencing clone quantification. Germline trimming cut 4 bases from V and 0 bases from J; bases unmatched to any gene: 5. The CDR3 has 17 amino acids. The germline CDR1 and CDR2 sequences are MNHEY and SVGEGT. Previously described methods and listed TCR primers were employed for the bulk TCR libraries. TCRdb ran MiXCR on the PCR reads and lists one entry per CDR3 protein. The sample contains around 480,000 distinct CDR3 sequences, about a fifth of which appear only once.

Input material: naive CD8+ T cells from blood, with Jurkat cell RNA spiked in. As for subset: FACS-sorted CD8+CD4-CCR7+CD45RA+ naive T cells. This TCR came from a human donor in good health. Some libraries in this study had Jurkat cell RNA spiked in. V gene TRBV6-2 or TRBV6-3 combines with J gene TRBJ2-3; 12 nucleotides match TRBD2. The CDR3 spells CASSLPSGGASTDTQYF. The CDR3 DNA reads as TGTGCCAGCAGTTTGCCTAGCGGGGGGGCTAGCACAGATACGCAGTATTTT.